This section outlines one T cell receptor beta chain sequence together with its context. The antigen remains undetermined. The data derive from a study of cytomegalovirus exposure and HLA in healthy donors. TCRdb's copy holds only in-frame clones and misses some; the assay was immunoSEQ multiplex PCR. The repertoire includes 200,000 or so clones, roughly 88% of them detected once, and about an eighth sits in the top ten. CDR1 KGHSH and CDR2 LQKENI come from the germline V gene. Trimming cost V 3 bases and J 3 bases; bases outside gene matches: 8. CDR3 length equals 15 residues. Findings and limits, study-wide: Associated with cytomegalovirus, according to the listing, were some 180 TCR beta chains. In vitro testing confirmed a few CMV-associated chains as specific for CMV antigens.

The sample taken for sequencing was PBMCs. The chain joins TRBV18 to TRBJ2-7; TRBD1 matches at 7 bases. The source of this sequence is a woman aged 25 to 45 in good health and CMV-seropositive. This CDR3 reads CASSPAGTARYEQYF. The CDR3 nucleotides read TGTGCCAGCTCACCTGCCGGGACAGCTCGCTACGAGCAGTACTTC. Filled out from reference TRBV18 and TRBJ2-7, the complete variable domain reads NAGVMQNPRHLVRRRGQEARLRCSPMKGHSHVYWYRQLPEEGLKFMVYLQKENIIDESGMPKERFSAEFPKEGPSILRIQQVVRGDSAAYFCASSPAGTARYEQYFGPGTRLTVT.